These T cell receptor beta chains were read from a single sample in a study of PD-1 blockade in classical Hodgkin lymphoma. Measured with immunoSEQ multiplex PCR; TCRdb has only the in-frame clones, and not every one. The sample shows over 12,000 clones, less than 80% of them seen only once. The material sequenced was peripheral blood mononuclear cells (PBMCs), taken at baseline. The receptors stem from a human donor with classical Hodgkin lymphoma. Each CDR3 is given without its conserved first and last residue. Fields, in order: V gene, CDR3 protein.

TRBV19 | ASTQSRDFNSYNEQF
TRBV10-3 | AISPSGQGYEQY
TRBV11-3 | ASSLGDRTYNEQF
TRBV11-2 | ASSLTPGLAPSNEQF
TRBV6-6 | ASSSGQLGTNEKLF
TRBV18 | ASSQAGHSNYGYT
TRBV5-1 | ASSFAGQYTQY
TRBV6-5 | ASSYSKAGGYEQY
TRBV2 | ASRVDGGLGPQH
TRBV9 | ASSPRTGLRSPEQY
TRBV13 | ASSSRPGELF
TRBV2 | ASRGGPSSYNEQF
TRBV19 | ASSRTPSSYEQY
TRBV11-3 | ASSLGRGQIDEQY
TRBV27 | ASSFRTGLAKNIQY
TRBV21-1 | ASSKRPGQGGCGGEIGDTQY
TRBV20-1 | SASDRGQQF
TRBV4-1 | ASSQDIPTGTYQPQH
TRBV7-8 | ASSLARSGARSTDTQY
TRBV9 | ASSRTGLVDTYEQY
TRBV6-5 | ASRYREQGTEAF
TRBV19 | ASSFAGGTDTQY
TRBV6-1 | ASSERGDGYT
TRBV5-1 | ASSWGTVNEQF
TRBV4-1 | ASRFDLAGGTDTQY
TRBV19 | ASSIWGQPQH
TRBV7-8 | ASSLVYMNTEAF
TRBV29-1 | SFHRANYNEQF
TRBV4-1 | ASSFDGLAGAYNEQF
TRBV9 | ASSPRGASGEQF
TRBV14 | ASSRQGFTGELF
TRBV5-6 | ASSHSGIGMNTEAF
TRBV13 | ASSSRDRAHEQY
TRBV29-1 | SVDTETQY
TRBV27 | ASSQGPYYGYT
TRBV6-5 | ASRGLADPTDTQY
TRBV27 | ASSRTGVREKLF
TRBV13 | ASSSLLGGQITDTQY
TRBV28 | ASSFLGARTGELF
TRBV11-3 | ASSGDRSTDTQY
TRBV5-6 | ASSLAGLAQETQY
TRBV30 | AWGTSGRYEQY
TRBV6-4 | ASSDWGVFGNTIY
TRBV11-3 | ASSLGLAGTEETQY
TRBV18 | ASSPSPLSPDTQY
TRBV2 | ASSEIQLGGAYNEQF
TRBV5-1 | ASSLVVAAYTDTQY
TRBV29-1 | SVVLSGSYEQY
TRBV7-9 | ASSLGTSGRNYEQY
TRBV5-5 | ASSSIAGYHTDTQY